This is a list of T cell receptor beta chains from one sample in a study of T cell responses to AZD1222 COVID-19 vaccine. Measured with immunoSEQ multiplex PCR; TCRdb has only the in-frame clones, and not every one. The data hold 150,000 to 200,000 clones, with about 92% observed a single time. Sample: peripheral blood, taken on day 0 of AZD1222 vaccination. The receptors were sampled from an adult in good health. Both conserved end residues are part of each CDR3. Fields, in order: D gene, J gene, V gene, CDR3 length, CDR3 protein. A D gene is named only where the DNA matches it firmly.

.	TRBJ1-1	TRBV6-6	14	CASSYSIIGTEAFF
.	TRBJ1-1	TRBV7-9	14	CASSLHGQNTEAFF
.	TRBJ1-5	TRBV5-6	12	CASSYSNQPQHF
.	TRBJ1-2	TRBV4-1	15	CASSQASGGEYGYTF
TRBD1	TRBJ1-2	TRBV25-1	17	CASGNFKMVRGLYGYTF
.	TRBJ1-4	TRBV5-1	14	CASSGGRINEKLFF
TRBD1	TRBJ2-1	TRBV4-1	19	CASSRPQGQPLHTYNEQFF
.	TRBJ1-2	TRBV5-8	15	CASSLEGANGYGYTF
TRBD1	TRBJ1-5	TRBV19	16	CASSISQGVTNQPQHF
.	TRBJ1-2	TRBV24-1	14	CATSDRTGKDGYTF
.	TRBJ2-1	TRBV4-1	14	CASSQGGSYNEQFF
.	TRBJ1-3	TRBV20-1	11	CSAHKGGTIYF
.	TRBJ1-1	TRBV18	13	CASSPQRDTEAFF
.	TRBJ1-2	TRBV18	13	CASSPDRGYGYTF
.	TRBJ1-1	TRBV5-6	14	CASSQHMRNTEAFF
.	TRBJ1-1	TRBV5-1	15	CASSLQGAGDTEAFF
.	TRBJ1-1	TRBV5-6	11	CASSHTTEAFF
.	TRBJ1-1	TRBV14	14	CASSRGQGNTEAFF
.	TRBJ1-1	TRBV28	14	CASTLVQPNTEAFF
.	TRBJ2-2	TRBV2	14	CASSTRQNTGELFF
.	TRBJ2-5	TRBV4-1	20	CASSQDARGYQGPRRKTQYF
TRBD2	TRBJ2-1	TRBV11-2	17	CASSLSGGRNSYNEQFF
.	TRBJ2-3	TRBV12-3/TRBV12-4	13	CASSFAGRNTQYF
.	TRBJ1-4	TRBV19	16	CASSLSGTTTNEKLFF
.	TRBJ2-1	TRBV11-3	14	CASSLVGPHNEQFF
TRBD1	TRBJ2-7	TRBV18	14	CASSSSGQVTEQYF
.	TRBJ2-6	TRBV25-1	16	CASASWAYSGANVLTF
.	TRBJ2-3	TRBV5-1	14	CASSPGTFTDTQYF
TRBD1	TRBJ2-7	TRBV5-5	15	CASSWGSGQAHEQYF
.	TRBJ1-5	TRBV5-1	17	CASSPDPTSYSNQPQHF
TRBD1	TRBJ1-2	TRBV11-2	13	CASTYKQGYGYTF
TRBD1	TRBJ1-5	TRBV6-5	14	CASSQGGGNQPQHF
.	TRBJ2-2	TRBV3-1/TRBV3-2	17	CASSPPGSSTSTGELFF
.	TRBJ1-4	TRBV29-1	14	CSVEWAVGSEKLFF
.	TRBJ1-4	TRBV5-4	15	CASTLQGTSNEKLFF
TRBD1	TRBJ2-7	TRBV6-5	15	CASRYTGGDSYEQYF
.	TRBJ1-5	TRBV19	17	CASSFPRDIDSNQPQHF
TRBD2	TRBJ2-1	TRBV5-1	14	CASRQLAGNNEQFF
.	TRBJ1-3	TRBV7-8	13	CARTRGSGNTIYF
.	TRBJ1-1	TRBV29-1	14	CSAPNQGMRTEAFF
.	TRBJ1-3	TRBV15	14	CATSRGEQRNTIYF
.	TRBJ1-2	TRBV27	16	CASSLRGPGDERGYTF
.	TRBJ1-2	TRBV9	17	CASSVAYGPDEGGGYTF
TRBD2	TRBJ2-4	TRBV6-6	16	CASSSRLAGAKNIQYF